The T cell receptor (beta chain) under discussion was sequenced for a study of shared clonotypes between healthy human individuals. Study in general: Per-donor plates numbered three CD4 naive, three CD4 memory, two CD8 naive and one CD8 memory. Study-wide findings and caveats: Four donors had about 5% of their naive CD4 clonotypes in common.

Points on this clone: The antigen remains undetermined.

Researchers ran the assay at a deep level. This table comes from immunoSEQ multiplex PCR, and its TCRdb copy is limited to in-frame clones, with some not included. The data contain over 2,000,000 clones, about 94% of them singletons. Naive CD8 cells lacked CD45RO and underwent positive selection for CCR7, leaving out terminally differentiated effector memory CD45RA+ cells. This receptor was identified in a man aged 18 to 29 in good health. Some clones in this sample may be carry-over from other donors' samples. Sequencing was done on a sample of naive CD8+ T cells from PBMCs.

The CDR3 is CASSQDPHRTDGYTF. CDR3 DNA: TGTGCCAGCAGCCAAGACCCCCATAGGACGGATGGCTACACCTTC. The J gene is TRBJ1-2, the V gene TRBV4-2; the D is unclear. Germline V gene data show CDR1 as LGHNA and CDR2 as YNFKEQ. This CDR3 contains 15 residues. V lost 0 bases to trimming and J lost 6 bases, with 14 bases between them.